Below are 16 T cell receptor beta chains sequenced from a single sample in a study of cytomegalovirus exposure and HLA in healthy donors. Primers included in the PCR were 60 Vbeta and 13 Jbeta primers. Assay used: immunoSEQ multiplex PCR; TCRdb lists only in-frame clones, some missing. The profile shows 90,000 to 120,000 clones, more than 70% of them singletons. Sequencing was done on a sample of PBMCs. Source of these receptors: a man aged 18-30 years in good health and CMV-seronegative.

In this sample, this clone turned up a few times. J is TRBJ2-2 and V is TRBV18; D gene unclear. Germline V lookup: CDR1 KGHSH, CDR2 LQKENI. V was trimmed by 2 bases and J by 6 bases, leaving 7 bases between them. The CDR3 contains 13 residues. The DNA of the CDR3 is TGTGCCAGCTCACCATTTGGAGCCGGGGAGCTGTTTTTT. Translated, it gives CASSPFGAGELFF. The whole variable domain, remainder taken from reference TRBV18 and TRBJ2-2, is NAGVMQNPRHLVRRRGQEARLRCSPMKGHSHVYWYRQLPEEGLKFMVYLQKENIIDESGMPKERFSAEFPKEGPSILRIQQVVRGDSAAYFCASSPFGAGELFFGEGSRLTVL.

The rearrangement joins TRBV6-1 to TRBJ2-1; 11 nucleotides line up with TRBD2. The V gene's germline CDR1 is MNHNS and CDR2 SASEGT. This CDR3 comprises 18 residues. V dropped 2 bases and J dropped 2; count of bases not matched to a gene: 8. In nucleotides, the CDR3 is TGTGCCAGCAGTGAACGGACACCTAGCGGGGGGACCTACAATGAGCAGTTCTTC. Translating it yields CASSERTPSGGTYNEQFF.

V usage is TRBV4-3 and J usage is TRBJ2-1; TRBD2 might be the D (5 bases). Germline loops: CDR1 LGHNA, CDR2 YSLEER. The CDR3 is 15 amino acids. The V gene lost 0 bases and the J gene lost 3 bases, with 9 bases spanning the gap. CDR3 protein: CASSQDRRGYNEQFF. The DNA of the CDR3 is TGCGCCAGCAGCCAAGATCGACGGGGCTACAATGAGCAGTTCTTC.

V usage is TRBV10-2 and J usage is TRBJ1-5, with D tentatively TRBD1 (5 bases). Germline V CDR1 and CDR2: WSHSY, SAAADI. V was shortened by 3 bases and J by 4 bases, with 13 bases between the two germline ends. The CDR3 has 15 amino acids. The CDR3 nucleotides are TGCGCCAGCAGTGACCTTGGGGGAGGGAATCAGCCCCAGCATTTT. Residues: CASSDLGGGNQPQHF.

This rearrangement joins TRBV19 to TRBJ1-4; no clear D. This CDR3 region has 15 residues. V was clipped by 3 bases and J by 8 bases, with 16 bases between them. CDR1 is LNHDA, CDR2 SQIVND, per germline (reference sequence). The CDR3 reads CASSIPDGIGEKLFF. Written as DNA, the CDR3 is TGTGCCAGTAGTATCCCTGACGGGATCGGAGAAAAACTGTTTTTT.

This clone was picked up a small number of times. At one end, the junction sequence differs from germline, possibly due to a read error. The CDR3 sequence: CIVVKTVAAYEQYF. DNA for the CDR3: TGCATCGTTGTAAAAACAGTAGCGGCCTACGAGCAGTACTTC. The rearrangement uses TRBV29-1 and TRBJ2-7; a weak D match, TRBD2 (6 bases). The CDR3 totals 14 residues. The germline V gene has CDR1 SQVTM and CDR2 ANQGSEA.

This clone was counted between two and nine times. This sequence joins TRBV7-9 and TRBJ2-3; 8 bases align to TRBD1. V dropped 5 bases and J dropped 4; count of bases not matched to a gene: 2. CDR3 length equals 13 residues. Germline values: CDR1 SEHNR, CDR2 FQNEAQ (reference sequence). As DNA, the CDR3 is TGTGCCAGCAGCACCAGGGGGCCAGATACGCAGTATTTT. This sequence encodes CASSTRGPDTQYF.

The rearrangement uses TRBV27 and TRBJ1-1; D not certain. CDR3 length: 13 residues. V lost 3 bases and J 5 bases, leaving 10 bases between the germline ends. Germline-derived CDR1 and CDR2 are MNHEY and SMNVEV (reference sequence). CDR3 residues: CASSFSLRTEAFF. The DNA of the CDR3 is TGTGCCAGCAGTTTTTCCCTACGGACTGAAGCTTTCTTT.

The table lists this clone with a few counts. This chain connects TRBV12-2 to TRBJ1-5. TRBV12-2 is recorded as a pseudogene. The CDR3 has 12 residues. The CDR3 reads CASRTTPQPQHF. CDR3 nucleotide sequence: TGTGCAAGTCGGACTACCCCCCAGCCCCAGCATTTT.

This chain links TRBV15 with TRBJ1-5; 7 bases are shared with TRBD1. This CDR3 is built from 13 residues. The germline CDR1 and CDR2 sequences are LNHNV and YYDKDF (reference sequence). The ends lost 5 bases at V and 5 bases at J; junction bases unmatched: 3. DNA of the CDR3: TGTGCCACCAGCGACAGGGAATATCAGCCCCAGCATTTT. This gives the protein CATSDREYQPQHF. The full variable domain, rest sourced from reference TRBV15 and TRBJ1-5, is DAMVIQNPRYQVTQFGKPVTLSCSQTLNHNVMYWYQQKSSQAPKLLFHYYDKDFNNEADTPDNFQSRRPNTSFCFLDIRSPGLGDTAMYLCATSDREYQPQHFGDGTRLSIL.

The V and J genes are TRBV14 and TRBJ2-3; D call uncertain. Germline V CDR1 and CDR2: SGHDN, FVKESK. Trimming stripped 0 bases from V and 6 bases from J, with 7 bases between. This CDR3 comprises 13 residues. CDR3 sequence (DNA): TGTGCCAGCAGCCAAGATAGGAGCGATACGCAGTATTTT. It yields the protein CASSQDRSDTQYF. Drawing the rest from reference TRBV14 and TRBJ2-3, the complete variable domain is EAGVTQFPSHSVIEKGQTVTLRCDPISGHDNLYWYRRVMGKEIKFLLHFVKESKQDESGMPNNRFLAERTGGTYSTLKVQPAELEDSGVYFCASSQDRSDTQYFGPGTRLTVL.

This rearrangement joins TRBV7-2 to TRBJ1-6; TRBD1 is a possible D gene (5 bases). V lost 7 bases to trimming and J lost 4 bases, with 14 bases between them. Germline V gives CDR1 SGHTA, CDR2 FQGNSA. This CDR3 comprises 15 residues. This CDR3 is CASMATAIYNSPLHF. The CDR3 DNA reads as TGTGCCAGCATGGCGACAGCGATTTATAATTCACCCCTCCACTTT.

The rearrangement joins TRBV5-1 to TRBJ2-7; a possible D gene is TRBD1 (6 bases). This CDR3 is 15 amino acids long. Trimming took off 0 bases at V and 1 base at J, with 11 bases between the two ends. Looked up from germline, CDR1 is SGHRS and CDR2 is YFSETQ. The DNA of the CDR3 is TGCGCCAGCAGCTTGGATGGACAGCTATCCTACGAGCAGTACTTC. It codes for CASSLDGQLSYEQYF. Filled out from reference TRBV5-1 and TRBJ2-7, the complete variable domain reads KAGVTQTPRYLIKTRGQQVTLSCSPISGHRSVSWYQQTPGQGLQFLFEYFSETQRNKGNFPGRFSGRQFSNSRSEMNVSTLELGDSALYLCASSLDGQLSYEQYFGPGTRLTVT.

The rearrangement joins TRBV6-1 to TRBJ2-6, with a possible D match to TRBD2 (7 bases). The CDR3 loop spans 18 amino acids. Germline CDR1 and CDR2: MNHNS and SASEGT. Trimming removed 1 base from V and 1 base from J, with 14 bases in between. CDR3 sequence: CASSEVVQGLSGANVLTF. The CDR3, as DNA: TGTGCCAGCAGTGAAGTGGTACAGGGACTATCTGGGGCCAACGTCCTGACTTTC.

This chain connects TRBV5-1 to TRBJ2-7; D is unclear. V lost 4 bases, J lost 7 bases, and 12 bases lay in between. CDR1 is SGHRS, CDR2 YFSETQ, per germline. This CDR3 has 12 residues. This CDR3 reads CASSLDGWEQYF. In DNA form, the CDR3 reads TGCGCCAGCAGCCTCGACGGGTGGGAGCAGTACTTC.

The V call is TRBV18, the J call TRBJ2-7; tentatively, D is TRBD2 (6 bases). The CDR3 contains 12 residues. V lost 6 bases to trimming and J lost 5 bases, with 11 bases between them. Germline V gene sequence: CDR1 KGHSH, CDR2 LQKENI. The CDR3 sequence: CASSPSGDEQYF. The CDR3 DNA reads TGTGCCAGCTCCCCCTCGGGGGACGAGCAGTACTTC.